The TCR beta chain described here comes from a study of graft-versus-host responses after intestinal transplantation. Study as a whole: All recipients were given anti-thymocyte globulin induction, and tacrolimus and steroids were then administered for three to four years. Points from the study as a whole: Recipient marrow showed GvH clones, some seen first in ileum or blood. Across patients carrying graft-donor T cell macrochimerism, allografts held high graft-versus-host to host-versus-graft clonal ratios.

With respect to this clone: The antigen is unknown.

Germline CDR1 is MDHEN and CDR2 is SYDVKM. This CDR3 comprises 14 residues. Trimming left V 7 bases short and J 1 base short, with 14 bases between. Profiled with immunoSEQ multiplex PCR; TCRdb holds only in-frame clones, not every one. The sample has tens of thousands of clones, roughly 80% seen once. The sample in question was unstimulated CD8+ T cells sorted from spleen or lymph node cells, obtained before intestinal transplant. The chain employs TRBV28 and TRBJ2-7; no reliable D call. The source of this sequence is a human donor who received an intestinal transplant. This CDR3 reads CASTISAISYEQYF. For the CDR3, the DNA is TGTGCCAGCACCATCTCTGCGATTTCCTACGAGCAGTACTTC.